This T cell receptor (beta chain) was documented in a study of T cell responses to AZD1222 COVID-19 vaccine (TCRdb year 2021). Regarding the study in general: AZD1222 recipients with second doses at about 4 weeks or about 12 weeks were pooled, because spike-specific TCR depth and breadth did not differ between schedules. A total of approximately 230 trial participants underwent TCR sequencing, of whom roughly 210 received two doses of AZD1222 and about 26 received two doses of the MenACWY control vaccine. Enrollment into the trials was organized by age into subgroups of 18-55, 56-69 and 70-plus years, and those subgroups contained approximately 150, 30 and 60 TCR-sequenced participants, respectively. The paper as a whole reports these results and caveats: No day 14 peak-response samples were available, so repertoires were characterized only after the peak T cell response. Conclusions about previously exposed vaccinees were limited because only six AZD1222 recipients were SARS-CoV-2 seropositive at baseline. The 56-69-year group was small, and its depth increase did not reach significance, likely because of low power. A significant rise in spike-specific TCR breadth and depth was observed after two AZD1222 doses relative to day 0 and relative to MenACWY recipients. Vaccine-associated CD4 TCRs spanned the whole spike protein, with dominant responses in regions 160-218 and 743-854. Reportedly, almost half of the unique spike-specific TCRs recognized epitopes lying outside the regions that are mutated in the B.1.351 and B.1.1.7 variants. Most participants were white British and females outnumbered males, and the authors suggested that clonal diversity may have been underestimated.

As regards this clone: The antigen it recognizes is unknown. No base quality values were provided; no much bigger clone lies one nucleotide off. Other DNA sequences in the sample encode the same CDR3.

The CDR3 regions of human TCRbeta chains were subjected to immunosequencing. The study's processing was this. Repertoire TCRs were matched against a reference library of SARS-CoV-2-specific TCRs generated with the MIRA antigen-specificity platform. Breadth meant the fraction of unique TCRs that were SARS-CoV-2-associated, whereas depth meant the fraction of total T cells that were SARS-CoV-2-associated. Using the MIRA data, each spike-specific TCR was assigned both to the spike region to which the TCR was reactive and to a CD4 or CD8 class. Log10-transformed breadth and depth values were compared by one-way ANOVA with Sidak's multiple comparisons tests. Imported from immuneACCESS, the table was reduced by TCRdb to in-frame sequences with V and J called. These copies leave out some clones; in studies compared against another copy, an unresolved V gene accounts for under half, and the cause of the remainder is not known. That table gives V, J and clone size, and the DNA gave D and trimming. Here the sample has 100,000 to 150,000 clones; about 87% occur a single time. The ten largest clones represent around 5.8% of the sample.

Taken with the paper, the label for time point translates to: baseline before first vaccination. Vaccinee samples were obtained from the UK trials COV001 and COV002, which included a single-blind randomized controlled phase 2/3 trial of AZD1222 (ChAdOx1 nCoV-19) in healthy adults. Trial participant PBMC samples were collected at day 0 and day 28 after the second dose for TCRbeta chain sequencing. This sequence was found in an adult in good health. The source was peripheral blood, collected on day 0 of AZD1222 vaccination.

The CDR3 protein is CASSYRVRSYEQYF. Read as DNA, the sequence is TGTGCCAGCAGTTACAGGGTACGGTCCTACGAGCAGTACTTC. This chain is built from TRBV6-2 or TRBV6-3 and TRBJ2-7; the D gene lacks a confident call. Based on the germline V gene, the CDR1 and CDR2 sequences are MNHEY and SVGEGT. V and J are truncated by 2 bases and 1 base respectively, leaving an intervening sequence of 9 bases. The CDR3 goes from the cysteine to the phenylalanine over 14 residues. Only the CDR3 portion is preserved as DNA: 42 bases, with reading frame beginning at the first base.